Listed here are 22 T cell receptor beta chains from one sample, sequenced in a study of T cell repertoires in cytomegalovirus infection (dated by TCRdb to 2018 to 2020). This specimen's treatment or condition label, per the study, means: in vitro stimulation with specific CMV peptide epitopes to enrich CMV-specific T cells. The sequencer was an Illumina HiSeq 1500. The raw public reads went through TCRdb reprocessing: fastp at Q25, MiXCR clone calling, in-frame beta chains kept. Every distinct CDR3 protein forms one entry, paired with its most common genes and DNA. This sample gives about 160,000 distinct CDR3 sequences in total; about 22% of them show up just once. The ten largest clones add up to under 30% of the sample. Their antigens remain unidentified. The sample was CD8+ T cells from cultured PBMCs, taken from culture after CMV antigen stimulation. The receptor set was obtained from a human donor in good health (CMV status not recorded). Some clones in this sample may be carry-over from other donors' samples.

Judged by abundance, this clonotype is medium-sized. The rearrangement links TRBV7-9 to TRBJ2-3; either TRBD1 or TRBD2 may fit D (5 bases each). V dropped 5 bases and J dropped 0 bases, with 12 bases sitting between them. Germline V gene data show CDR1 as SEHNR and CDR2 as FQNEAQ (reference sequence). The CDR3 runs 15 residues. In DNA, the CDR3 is TGTGCCAGCAGCCCCGAGGGGTCTAGCACAGATACGCAGTATTTT. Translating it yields CASSPEGSSTDTQYF.

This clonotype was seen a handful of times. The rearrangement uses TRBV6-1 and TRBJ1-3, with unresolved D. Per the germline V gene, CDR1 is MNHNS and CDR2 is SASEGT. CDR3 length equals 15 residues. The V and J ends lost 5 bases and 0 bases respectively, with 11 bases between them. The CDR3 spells CASSQSHISGNTIYF. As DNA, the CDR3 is TGTGCCAGCAGTCAGTCCCACATCTCTGGAAACACCATATATTTT.

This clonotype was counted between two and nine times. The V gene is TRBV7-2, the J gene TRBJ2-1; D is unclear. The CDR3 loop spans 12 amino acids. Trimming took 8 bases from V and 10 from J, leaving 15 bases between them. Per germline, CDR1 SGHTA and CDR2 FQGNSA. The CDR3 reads CASLKVGWEQFF. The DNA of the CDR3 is TGTGCCAGCCTAAAAGTGGGGTGGGAGCAGTTCTTC.

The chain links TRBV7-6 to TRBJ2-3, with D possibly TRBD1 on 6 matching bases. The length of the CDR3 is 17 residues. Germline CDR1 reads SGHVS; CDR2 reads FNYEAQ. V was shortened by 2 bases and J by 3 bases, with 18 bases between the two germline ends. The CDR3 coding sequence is TGTGCCAGCAGCTTATCGGTCTCGGGACATCGGACAGATACGCAGTATTTT. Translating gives CASSLSVSGHRTDTQYF. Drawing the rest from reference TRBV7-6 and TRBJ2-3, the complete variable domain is GAGVSQSPRYKVTKRGQDVALRCDPISGHVSLYWYRQALGQGPEFLTYFNYEAQQDKSGLPNDRFSAERPEGSISTLTIQRTEQRDSAMYRCASSLSVSGHRTDTQYFGPGTRLTVL.

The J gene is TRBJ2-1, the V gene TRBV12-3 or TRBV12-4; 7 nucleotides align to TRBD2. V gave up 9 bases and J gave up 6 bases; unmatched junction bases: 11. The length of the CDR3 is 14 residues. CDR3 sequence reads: CASLIGGSSNEQFF. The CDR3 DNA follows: TGTGCCAGTCTAATCGGCGGGAGTAGCAATGAGCAGTTCTTC.

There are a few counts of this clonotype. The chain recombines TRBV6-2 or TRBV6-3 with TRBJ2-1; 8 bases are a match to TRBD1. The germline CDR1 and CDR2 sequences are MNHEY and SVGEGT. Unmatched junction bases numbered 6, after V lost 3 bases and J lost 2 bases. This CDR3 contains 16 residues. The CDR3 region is CASSYGQGVAYNEQFF. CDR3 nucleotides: TGTGCCAGCAGTTATGGACAGGGTGTTGCCTACAATGAGCAGTTCTTC.

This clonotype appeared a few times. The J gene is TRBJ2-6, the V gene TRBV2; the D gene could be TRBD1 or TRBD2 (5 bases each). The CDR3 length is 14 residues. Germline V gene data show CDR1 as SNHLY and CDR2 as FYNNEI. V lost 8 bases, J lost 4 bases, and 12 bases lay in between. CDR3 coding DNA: TGTGCCAGCTCAGGGAGTGAAGGGGCCAACGTCCTGACTTTC. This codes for CASSGSEGANVLTF.

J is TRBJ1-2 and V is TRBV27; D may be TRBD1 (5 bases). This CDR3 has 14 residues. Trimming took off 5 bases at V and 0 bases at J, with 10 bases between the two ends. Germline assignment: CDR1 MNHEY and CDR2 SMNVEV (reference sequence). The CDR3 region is CASSLDSTNYGYTF. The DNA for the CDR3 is TGTGCCAGCAGTCTTGACAGCACTAACTATGGCTACACCTTC.

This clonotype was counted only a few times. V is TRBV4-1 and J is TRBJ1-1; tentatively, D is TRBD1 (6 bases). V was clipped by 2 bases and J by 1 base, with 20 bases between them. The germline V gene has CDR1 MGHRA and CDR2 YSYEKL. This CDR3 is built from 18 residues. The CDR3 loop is CASSQSGRGVTGNTEAFF. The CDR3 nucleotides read TGCGCCAGCAGCCAAAGTGGGAGGGGGGTTACAGGGAACACTGAAGCTTTCTTT.

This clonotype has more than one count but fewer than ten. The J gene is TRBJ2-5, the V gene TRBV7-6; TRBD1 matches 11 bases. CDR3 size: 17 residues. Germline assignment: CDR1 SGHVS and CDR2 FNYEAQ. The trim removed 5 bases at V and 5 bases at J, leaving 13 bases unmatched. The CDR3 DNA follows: TGTGCCAGCAGCCTTAGGGACAGGGGGAATACGGAGGAGACCCAGTACTTC. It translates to CASSLRDRGNTEETQYF.

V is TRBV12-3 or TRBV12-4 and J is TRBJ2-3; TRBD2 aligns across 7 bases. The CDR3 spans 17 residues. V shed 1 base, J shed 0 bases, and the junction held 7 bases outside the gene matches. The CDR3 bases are TGTGCCAGCAGTTTAGTTGGGCTAGCGGTTAGCACAGATACGCAGTATTTT. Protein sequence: CASSLVGLAVSTDTQYF.

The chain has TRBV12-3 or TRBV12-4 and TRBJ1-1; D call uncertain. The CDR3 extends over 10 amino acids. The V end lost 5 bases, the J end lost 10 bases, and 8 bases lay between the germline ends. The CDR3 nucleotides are TGTGCCAGCAGTCGAACAAGAGCTTTCTTT. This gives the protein CASSRTRAFF.

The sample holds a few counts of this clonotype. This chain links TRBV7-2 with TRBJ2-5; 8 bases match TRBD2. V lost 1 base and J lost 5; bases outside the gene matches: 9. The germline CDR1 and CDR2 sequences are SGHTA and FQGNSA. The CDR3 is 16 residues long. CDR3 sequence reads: CASSLVSGGPGETQYF. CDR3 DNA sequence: TGTGCCAGCAGCTTAGTATCGGGGGGGCCGGGGGAGACCCAGTACTTC.

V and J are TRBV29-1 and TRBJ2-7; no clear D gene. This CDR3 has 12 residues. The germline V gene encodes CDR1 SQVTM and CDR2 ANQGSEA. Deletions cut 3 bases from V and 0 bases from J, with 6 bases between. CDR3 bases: TGCAGCGTTGAGGTCCGCTCCTACGAGCAGTACTTC. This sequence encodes CSVEVRSYEQYF.

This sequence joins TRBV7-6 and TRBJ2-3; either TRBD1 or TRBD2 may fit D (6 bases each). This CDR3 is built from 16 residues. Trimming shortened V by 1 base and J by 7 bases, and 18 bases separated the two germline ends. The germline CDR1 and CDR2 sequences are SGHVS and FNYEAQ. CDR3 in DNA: TGTGCCAGCAGCTTAGGGGGGGCTACTATCAGAAATACGCAGTATTTT. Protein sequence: CASSLGGATIRNTQYF. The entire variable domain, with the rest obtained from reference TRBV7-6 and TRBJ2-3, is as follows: GAGVSQSPRYKVTKRGQDVALRCDPISGHVSLYWYRQALGQGPEFLTYFNYEAQQDKSGLPNDRFSAERPEGSISTLTIQRTEQRDSAMYRCASSLGGATIRNTQYFGPGTRLTVL.

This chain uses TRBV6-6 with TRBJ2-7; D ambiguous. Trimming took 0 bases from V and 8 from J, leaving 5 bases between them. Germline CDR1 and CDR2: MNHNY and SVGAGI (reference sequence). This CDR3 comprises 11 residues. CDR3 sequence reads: CASSYSTQQYF. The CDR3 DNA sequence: TGTGCCAGCAGTTACTCGACACAGCAGTACTTC.

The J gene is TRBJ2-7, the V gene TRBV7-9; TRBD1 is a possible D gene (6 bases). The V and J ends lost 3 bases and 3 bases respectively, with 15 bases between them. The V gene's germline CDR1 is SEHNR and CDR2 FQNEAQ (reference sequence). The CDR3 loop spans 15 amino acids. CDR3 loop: CASSLFTGYDYEQYF. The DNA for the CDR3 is TGTGCCAGCAGCTTGTTCACAGGGTATGACTACGAGCAGTACTTC.

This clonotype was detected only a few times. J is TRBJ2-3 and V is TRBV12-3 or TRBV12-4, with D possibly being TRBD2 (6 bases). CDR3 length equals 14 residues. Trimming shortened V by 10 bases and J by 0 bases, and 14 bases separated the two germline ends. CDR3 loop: CAIPGGDSTDTQYF. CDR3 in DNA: TGTGCCATCCCGGGCGGGGACAGCACAGATACGCAGTATTTT.

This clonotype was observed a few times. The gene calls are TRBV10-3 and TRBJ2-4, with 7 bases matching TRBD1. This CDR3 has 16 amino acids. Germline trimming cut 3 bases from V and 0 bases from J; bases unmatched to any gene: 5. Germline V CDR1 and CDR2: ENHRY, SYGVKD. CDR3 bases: TGTGCCATCAGTGAACAAAAGGGGGCAGCCAAAAACATTCAGTACTTC. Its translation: CAISEQKGAAKNIQYF.

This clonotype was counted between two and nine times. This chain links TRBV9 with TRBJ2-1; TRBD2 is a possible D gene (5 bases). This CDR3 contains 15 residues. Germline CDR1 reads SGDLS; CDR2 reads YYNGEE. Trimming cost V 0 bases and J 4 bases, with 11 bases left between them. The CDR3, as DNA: TGTGCCAGCAGCGTAGGGGGTGGAGGATACAATGAGCAGTTCTTC. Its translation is CASSVGGGGYNEQFF.

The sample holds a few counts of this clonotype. CDR3 residues: CASSIDRATEAFF. The CDR3 bases are TGTGCCAGCAGCATAGACAGGGCCACTGAAGCTTTCTTT. This chain links TRBV6-5 with TRBJ1-1, with 7 bases fitting TRBD1. After removal of 6 bases from V and 4 bases from J, the junction contained 5 bases not matched to a gene. The length of the CDR3 is 13 residues. CDR1 MNHEY and CDR2 SVGAGI come from the germline V gene.

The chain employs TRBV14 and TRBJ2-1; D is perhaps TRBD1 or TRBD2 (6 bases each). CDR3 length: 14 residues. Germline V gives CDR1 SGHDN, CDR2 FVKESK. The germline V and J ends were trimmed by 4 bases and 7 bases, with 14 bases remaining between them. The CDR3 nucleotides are TGTGCCAGCAGCCGGGGGGCGGAGAGGAATGAGCAGTTCTTC. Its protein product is CASSRGAERNEQFF.